The 21 T cell receptor beta chains presented below share a single source sample, sequenced in a study of cytomegalovirus exposure and HLA in healthy donors. Vbeta (60) and Jbeta (13) primers were used in the PCR. Only in-frame clones appear in the TCRdb table, and some are missing; sequencing was by immunoSEQ multiplex PCR. The data contain roughly 200,000 clones, approximately 85% of them singletons. Input material: PBMCs. The receptors derive from a woman in her forties or fifties in good health and CMV-seronegative.

The V call is TRBV7-9, the J call TRBJ2-5, with 8 bases lining up with TRBD1. V shed 4 bases, J shed 4 bases, and the junction held 2 bases outside the gene matches. CDR1 is SEHNR and CDR2 is FQNEAQ in the germline V gene (reference sequence). This CDR3 contains 13 residues. The CDR3 sequence is CASSSTGAETQYF. The DNA for the CDR3 is TGTGCCAGCAGCTCGACAGGGGCAGAGACCCAGTACTTC.

The J gene is TRBJ2-1, the V gene TRBV28; TRBD2 might be the D (6 bases). V was cut by 2 bases and J by 2 bases, with 10 bases left in between. Germline values: CDR1 MDHEN, CDR2 SYDVKM. This CDR3 contains 15 residues. The CDR3 loop is CASSLGGATYNEQFF. CDR3 DNA sequence: TGTGCCAGCAGTTTAGGCGGGGCAACCTACAATGAGCAGTTCTTC. Combining the CDR3 with reference TRBV28 and TRBJ2-1 gives the whole variable domain DVKVTQSSRYLVKRTGEKVFLECVQDMDHENMFWYRQDPGLGLRLIYFSYDVKMKEKGDIPEGYSVSREKKERFSLILESASTNQTSMYLCASSLGGATYNEQFFGPGTRLTVL.

The chain uses TRBV27 and TRBJ1-4, with TRBD1 identical over 7 bases. The V segment lost 6 bases and the J segment 8 bases; nucleotides outside the gene matches: 12. Germline V CDR1 and CDR2: MNHEY, SMNVEV (reference sequence). The CDR3 is 15 residues long. Written as DNA, the CDR3 is TGTGCCAGCAGACACTCCGGGACAGTGGAAGAAAAACTGTTTTTT. Translating it yields CASRHSGTVEEKLFF. The complete variable domain, with remaining parts taken from reference TRBV27 and TRBJ1-4, reads EAQVTQNPRYLITVTGKKLTVTCSQNMNHEYMSWYRQDPGLGLRQIYYSMNVEVTDKGDVPEGYKVSRKEKRNFPLILESPSPNQTSLYFCASRHSGTVEEKLFFGSGTQLSVL.

The chain employs TRBV7-2 and TRBJ2-7; weak D call: TRBD2 (6 bases). The CDR3 covers 15 residues. Germline V gives CDR1 SGHTA, CDR2 FQGNSA. The V gene lost 0 bases and the J gene lost 5 bases, with 14 bases spanning the gap. The CDR3 DNA reads as TGTGCCAGCAGCTTAGCCGCGGGGCCCCCCGACGAGCAGTACTTC. It encodes CASSLAAGPPDEQYF.

The V call is TRBV5-1, the J call TRBJ2-2; TRBD1 matches at 9 bases. The CDR3 contains 14 residues. The V gene end was trimmed by 6 bases and the J gene end by 3 bases; junction bases not matched to a gene: 3. The germline CDR1 and CDR2 sequences are SGHRS and YFSETQ. The CDR3, as DNA: TGCGCCAGCAACAGGGGGCAGTACACCGGGGAGCTGTTTTTT. It codes for CASNRGQYTGELFF. Full variable domain (remainder filled in from reference TRBV5-1 and TRBJ2-2): KAGVTQTPRYLIKTRGQQVTLSCSPISGHRSVSWYQQTPGQGLQFLFEYFSETQRNKGNFPGRFSGRQFSNSRSEMNVSTLELGDSALYLCASNRGQYTGELFFGEGSRLTVL.

The rearrangement uses TRBV21-1 and TRBJ2-5; the DNA was not used to check the table's D call, TRBD1. TRBV21-1 is a pseudogene locus. The CDR3 spans 14 residues. CDR3 nucleotide sequence: TGTGCCAGCGTGCCGATTACAGGAAGAGAGACCCAGTACTTC. Its protein product is CASVPITGRETQYF.

The V and J genes are TRBV4-1 and TRBJ2-3, with 9 positions matching TRBD1. The germline V gene has CDR1 MGHRA and CDR2 YSYEKL. Losses at the gene ends were 0 bases for V and 3 bases for J; bases not matched to a gene: 4. The CDR3 length is 16 residues. CDR3: CASSQDETGGTDTQYF. The DNA of the CDR3 is TGCGCCAGCAGCCAAGATGAGACAGGGGGAACAGATACGCAGTATTTT.

V usage is TRBV27 and J usage is TRBJ1-2; TRBD1 is a possible D gene (6 bases). Deletions cut 5 bases from V and 0 bases from J, with 22 bases between. Germline CDR1 and CDR2: MNHEY and SMNVEV (reference sequence). The CDR3 covers 18 residues. The CDR3 sequence: CASSPTGGRGRANYGYTF. The CDR3 DNA follows: TGTGCCAGCAGTCCAACGGGAGGCAGGGGAAGGGCTAACTATGGCTACACCTTC.

The chain recombines TRBV30 with TRBJ2-1; TRBD2 is a possible D gene (7 bases). CDR1 and CDR2 (germline): GTSNPN, SVGIG (reference sequence). The CDR3 has 14 amino acids. Trimming stripped 0 bases from V and 8 bases from J, with 14 bases between. The CDR3 region is CAWSVRGAGDEQFF. The CDR3 DNA reads TGTGCCTGGAGTGTACGGGGGGCCGGCGATGAGCAGTTCTTC.

The J gene is TRBJ1-5, the V gene TRBV15, with TRBD1 as a possible D gene (6 bases). The CDR3 covers 15 residues. The germline gives CDR1 LNHNV, CDR2 YYDKDF (reference sequence). V lost 9 bases to trimming and J lost 2 bases, with 17 bases between them. CDR3 sequence reads: CATKLGAEGNQPQHF. The CDR3 nucleotides read TGTGCCACAAAGCTGGGGGCTGAAGGCAATCAGCCCCAGCATTTT.

This chain joins TRBV28 and TRBJ2-4, with 8 bases identical to TRBD2. The CDR3 covers 14 residues. CDR1 MDHEN and CDR2 SYDVKM come from the germline V gene. Trimming at V came to 6 bases and at J to 2 bases, leaving 3 bases not matched to a gene. The CDR3 is CASRSGSTKNIQYF. The CDR3 region has the DNA TGTGCCAGCAGGAGCGGGAGTACCAAAAACATTCAGTACTTC.

This clone has only one observation. The chain couples TRBV14 to TRBJ2-5, with 16 bases matching TRBD2. The DNA end favors TRBJ2-7, so the J call may be wrong. The CDR3 is 18 residues long. Germline V gene lookup returns CDR1 SGHDN and CDR2 FVKESK. The CDR3 loop reads CASSQMGLAGGPPYEQYF. The DNA of the CDR3 is TGTGCCAGCAGCCAGATGGGACTAGCGGGAGGGCCACCTTACGAGCAGTACTTC.

The chain has TRBV28 and TRBJ1-3; tentative D call: TRBD1 (6 bases). V was cut by 5 bases and J by 2 bases, with 13 bases left in between. The CDR3 sequence is 15 residues long. CDR1 is MDHEN and CDR2 is SYDVKM in the germline V gene. CDR3 coding DNA: TGTGCCAGCAGTAAACAAGGGGGTACTGGAAACACCATATATTTT. This codes for CASSKQGGTGNTIYF.

CDR3 region: CASSPSHGYEQYF. The DNA of the CDR3 is TGTGCCAGCTCTCCCTCCCACGGCTACGAGCAGTACTTC. This chain links TRBV7-9 with TRBJ2-7; no reliable D call. The CDR3 runs to 13 residues. The V gene lost 8 bases and the J gene lost 3 bases, with 14 bases spanning the gap. Germline lookup yields CDR1 SEHNR and CDR2 FQNEAQ (reference sequence). The variable domain in full, completed from reference TRBV7-9 and TRBJ2-7, reads DTGVSQNPRHKITKRGQNVTFRCDPISEHNRLYWYRQTLGQGPEFLTYFQNEAQLEKSRLLSDRFSAERPKGSFSTLEIQRTEQGDSAMYLCASSPSHGYEQYFGPGTRLTVT.

The chain carries TRBV2 and TRBJ2-7; 7 bases map to TRBD2. V was clipped by 4 bases and J by 6 bases; unmatched bases: 15. Germline V gene data show CDR1 as SNHLY and CDR2 as FYNNEI. CDR3 length: 16 amino acids. This CDR3 is CASSGFGGSVLGEQYF. CDR3 bases: TGTGCCAGCAGTGGGTTTGGCGGGAGCGTATTGGGCGAGCAGTACTTC.

V is TRBV7-9 and J is TRBJ1-5; 9 positions match TRBD1. Germline V gene sequence: CDR1 SEHNR, CDR2 FQNEAQ (reference sequence). The trim removed 3 bases at V and 2 bases at J, leaving 5 bases unmatched. CDR3 size: 16 residues. The CDR3 bases are TGTGCCAGCAGCTTTGGGACAGGGAAAGGCAATCAGCCCCAGCATTTT. It specifies CASSFGTGKGNQPQHF.

The chain links TRBV19 to TRBJ2-1, with TRBD1 matching over 9 bases. Germline CDR1 is LNHDA and CDR2 is SQIVND (reference sequence). The CDR3 covers 15 residues. V gave up 5 bases and J gave up 8 bases; unmatched junction bases: 10. The chain's CDR3 is CASSPAGTGIHEQFF. Written as DNA, the CDR3 is TGTGCCAGTAGTCCGGCCGGGACAGGGATCCATGAGCAGTTCTTC. The full variable domain, in which reference TRBV19 and TRBJ2-1 provide the parts outside the CDR3, is DGGITQSPKYLFRKEGQNVTLSCEQNLNHDAMYWYRQDPGQGLRLIYYSQIVNDFQKGDIAEGYSVSREKKESFPLTVTSAQKNPTAFYLCASSPAGTGIHEQFFGPGTRLTVL.

V gene TRBV9 combines with J gene TRBJ1-1; D is undetermined. CDR1 and CDR2 from the germline V gene are SGDLS and YYNGEE. The V end was cut by 1 base, the J end by 0 bases, with 7 bases between. This CDR3 is built from 14 residues. CDR3 amino acids: CASSVREVNTEAFF. The DNA for the CDR3 is TGTGCCAGCAGCGTACGGGAAGTGAACACTGAAGCTTTCTTT.

This clone was detected once. Additional DNA sequences in this sample encode the identical CDR3. The rearrangement links TRBV18 to TRBJ2-2, with D maybe TRBD1 (6 bases). The ends were cut back, 3 bases at V and 2 bases at J, with 10 bases in the middle. The CDR3 has 15 residues. Per the germline V gene, CDR1 is KGHSH and CDR2 is LQKENI. This chain's CDR3 is CASSPDRLNTGELFF. In nucleotides, the CDR3 is TGTGCCAGCTCACCCGACAGGCTTAACACCGGGGAGCTGTTTTTT. Full variable domain (remainder filled in from reference TRBV18 and TRBJ2-2): NAGVMQNPRHLVRRRGQEARLRCSPMKGHSHVYWYRQLPEEGLKFMVYLQKENIIDESGMPKERFSAEFPKEGPSILRIQQVVRGDSAAYFCASSPDRLNTGELFFGEGSRLTVL.

This rearrangement joins TRBV7-2 to TRBJ2-7, with a possible D match to TRBD2 (7 bases). CDR1 and CDR2 (germline): SGHTA, FQGNSA. The V end was cut by 6 bases, the J end by 6 bases, with 21 bases between. CDR3 length: 15 residues. The DNA of the CDR3 is TGTGCCAGCAGTCTAGGGGGGGGGACTAAGAGCGAGCAGTACTTC. Translation: CASSLGGGTKSEQYF.

The V and J genes are TRBV20-1 and TRBJ2-7; D remains unclear. This CDR3 spans 11 amino acids. Germline loops: CDR1 DFQATT, CDR2 SNEGSKA (reference sequence). Trimming stripped 7 bases from V and 3 bases from J, with 10 bases between. CDR3 sequence: CSVKQNYEQYF. The CDR3 region has the DNA TGCAGTGTAAAACAGAACTACGAGCAGTACTTC.